What follows are 26 T cell receptor beta chains derived from one specimen sequenced in a study of blood T cell repertoires in COVID-19. Clones were read by immunoSEQ multiplex PCR, and TCRdb kept only the in-frame ones, dropping some. Here the sample spans 80,000 or so clones, 80% to 90% being singletons. The sample taken for sequencing was peripheral blood. All receptors derive from a woman aged 80 or older with acute or convalescent COVID-19.

This clone has just a few counts. This same CDR3 is encoded by further DNA sequences in the sample. This chain uses TRBV6-2 or TRBV6-3 with TRBJ1-1; D unclear. Deletions cut 3 bases from V and 7 bases from J, with 9 bases between. The germline gives CDR1 MNHEY, CDR2 SVGEGT. CDR3 length: 12 residues. This CDR3 is CASSYREGEAFF. The CDR3 DNA follows: TGTGCCAGCAGTTATCGGGAGGGTGAAGCTTTCTTT.

This chain uses TRBV9 with TRBJ2-3, with 7 bases matching TRBD2. CDR1 is SGDLS and CDR2 is YYNGEE in the germline V gene. The V gene end was trimmed by 2 bases and the J gene end by 4 bases; junction bases not matched to a gene: 4. The length of the CDR3 is 14 residues. This CDR3 reads CASSVALAADTQYF. DNA for the CDR3: TGTGCCAGCAGCGTGGCGCTAGCGGCAGATACGCAGTATTTT.

The chain couples TRBV19 to TRBJ2-7; D call uncertain. Germline CDR1 and CDR2: LNHDA and SQIVND (reference sequence). This CDR3 has 18 amino acids. Trimming took off 1 base at V and 5 bases at J, with 24 bases between the two ends. Here the CDR3 reads CASSIVAAPGTIRNEQYF. DNA of the CDR3: TGTGCCAGTAGTATAGTTGCGGCCCCCGGTACGATCCGTAACGAGCAGTACTTC.

The J gene is TRBJ1-6, the V gene TRBV2, with D possibly TRBD1 on 6 matching bases. The germline V gene has CDR1 SNHLY and CDR2 FYNNEI. The CDR3 extends over 14 amino acids. The V end was cut by 4 bases, the J end by 10 bases, with 14 bases between. The CDR3 region has the DNA TGTGCCAGCAGTGTCGGGACGAGGGGGTCACCCCTCCACTTT. This codes for CASSVGTRGSPLHF.

J is TRBJ1-2 and V is TRBV6-1; possibly TRBD1 for D (5 bases). Germline V gene data show CDR1 as MNHNS and CDR2 as SASEGT. This CDR3 contains 13 residues. Trimming stripped 1 base from V and 5 bases from J, with 8 bases between. The CDR3 DNA reads as TGTGCCAGCAGTGAAGTGGGGGGGTATGGCTACACCTTC. This codes for CASSEVGGYGYTF.

This chain uses TRBV3-1 (or the pseudogene TRBV3-2) with TRBJ2-4; D call uncertain. Trimming shortened V by 5 bases and J by 5 bases, and 10 bases separated the two germline ends. Germline values: CDR1 LGHDT, CDR2 YNNKEL (reference sequence). CDR3 length equals 13 residues. The CDR3 here is CASSVAAENIQYF. CDR3 nucleotide sequence: TGTGCCAGCAGCGTCGCGGCAGAAAACATTCAGTACTTC.

This sequence joins TRBV29-1 and TRBJ1-1; TRBD1 matches 11 bases. The CDR3 is 14 residues long. V dropped 7 bases and J dropped 6; count of bases not matched to a gene: 10. Germline assignment: CDR1 SQVTM and CDR2 ANQGSEA. CDR3 sequence: CSARTGGASAEAFF. In DNA form, the CDR3 reads TGCAGCGCCAGGACAGGGGGCGCGAGCGCTGAAGCTTTCTTT.

The chain couples TRBV9 to TRBJ1-6; D possibly corresponds to TRBD1 (5 bases). The CDR3 spans 16 residues. Trimming pared 0 bases from V and 14 bases from J, leaving 21 bases between. Looked up from germline, CDR1 is SGDLS and CDR2 is YYNGEE. The CDR3 DNA reads TGTGCCAGCAGCGTAGGGGGAGGTTCAGGGATTAAAACCCTCCACTTT. Its protein is CASSVGGGSGIKTLHF.

About this clone: The same CDR3 can be traced to other DNA sequences in this sample. This chain links TRBV3-1 (or the pseudogene TRBV3-2) with TRBJ2-7; a possible D gene is TRBD1 (6 bases). CDR1 and CDR2 from the germline V gene are LGHDT and YNNKEL (reference sequence). The V gene lost 3 bases and the J gene lost 1 base, with 7 bases spanning the gap. The CDR3 consists of 13 residues. The DNA for the CDR3 is TGTGCCAGCAGCCAGGGGGCTTCCTACGAGCAGTACTTC. Amino acid sequence: CASSQGASYEQYF.

J is TRBJ2-7 and V is TRBV11-2; D may be TRBD2 (5 bases). Trimming removed 1 base at V and 1 base at J, with 11 bases between. Per germline, CDR1 SGHAT and CDR2 FQNNGV. The CDR3 is 15 amino acids. CDR3 sequence (DNA): TGTGCCAGCAGCTTAGTGGACGAGGGATCCTACGAGCAGTACTTC. Translating gives CASSLVDEGSYEQYF.

This clone was seen once. V is TRBV2 and J is TRBJ1-5, with a tentative D call TRBD1 (6 bases). Germline V gene sequence: CDR1 SNHLY, CDR2 FYNNEI. The CDR3 has 14 amino acids. V lost 6 bases to trimming and J lost 3 bases, with 12 bases between them. CDR3 amino acids: CASRGGGINQPQHF. The DNA for the CDR3 is TGTGCCAGCAGAGGGGGGGGGATCAATCAGCCCCAGCATTTT.

CDR3 sequence reads: CAWSPGGGNQPQHF. The CDR3 DNA reads TGTGCCTGGAGCCCGGGGGGTGGCAATCAGCCCCAGCATTTT. The V and J genes are TRBV30 and TRBJ1-5; weak D call: TRBD1 (5 bases). The CDR3 runs to 14 residues. Germline lookup yields CDR1 GTSNPN and CDR2 SVGIG (reference sequence). The V gene lost 3 bases and the J gene lost 2 bases, with 11 bases spanning the gap.

About this clone itself: The sample has other DNA sequences that encode this CDR3 too. This rearrangement joins TRBV3-1 (or the pseudogene TRBV3-2) to TRBJ2-7, with TRBD2 identical over 12 bases. The CDR3 is made up of 15 amino acids. V was clipped by 1 base and J by 4 bases; unmatched bases: 2. Per germline, CDR1 LGHDT and CDR2 YNNKEL (reference sequence). CDR3 sequence: CASSQASGGAYEQYF. The CDR3 bases are TGTGCCAGCAGCCAAGCTAGCGGGGGGGCTTACGAGCAGTACTTC.

This chain links TRBV7-8 with TRBJ1-2; no definite D call. The germline gives CDR1 SGHVS, CDR2 FQNEAQ. The CDR3 runs to 14 residues. The V and J ends lost 4 bases and 4 bases respectively, with 13 bases between them. DNA of the CDR3: TGTGCCAGCAGCTCGGGGAGGTTTGGCTATGGCTACACCTTC. Amino acid sequence: CASSSGRFGYGYTF.

V and J are TRBV24-1 and TRBJ1-4; 11 bases are a match to TRBD1. Germline V lookup: CDR1 KGHDR, CDR2 SFDVKD. This CDR3 comprises 20 residues. V trimming: 4 bases; J trimming: 0 bases; junction bases outside the gene matches: 12. CDR3 amino acids: CATSDHGQGAMRATNEKLFF. The CDR3 DNA reads as TGTGCCACCAGTGACCATGGACAGGGGGCGATGCGGGCAACTAATGAAAAACTGTTTTTT.

The rearrangement joins TRBV28 to TRBJ1-2, with 7 bases that match TRBD1. The CDR3 loop spans 15 amino acids. Trimming took 2 bases from V and 2 from J; bases not matched to a gene: 5. In germline, CDR1 is MDHEN, CDR2 SYDVKM. CDR3 coding DNA: TGTGCCAGCAGTTTAGGGACAGTACGGAACTATGGCTACACCTTC. The encoded protein is CASSLGTVRNYGYTF.

The chain has TRBV2 and TRBJ2-3; 13 nucleotides align to TRBD2. V lost 5 bases and J lost 7; bases outside the gene matches: 3. This CDR3 is built from 14 residues. Germline V gene lookup returns CDR1 SNHLY and CDR2 FYNNEI. CDR3 loop: CASSRGLAGNTQYF. The CDR3, as DNA: TGTGCCAGCAGTCGGGGACTAGCGGGAAATACGCAGTATTTT.

This clone was detected a few times. The chain is built from TRBV11-3 and TRBJ2-1, with TRBD2 matching 9 bases. CDR3 length equals 16 residues. Trimming cost V 4 bases and J 4 bases; bases outside gene matches: 8. Germline V gene data show CDR1 as SGHNT and CDR2 as YENEEA. The CDR3 spells CASSSPLAGRYNEQFF. CDR3 in DNA: TGTGCCAGCAGCTCCCCTCTAGCGGGGCGGTACAATGAGCAGTTCTTC.

The chain carries TRBV7-9 and TRBJ1-2, with a weak D call TRBD1 (6 bases). V lost 1 base, J lost 2 bases, and 17 bases lay in between. Germline CDR1 SEHNR, CDR2 FQNEAQ (reference sequence). The CDR3 has 17 residues. The CDR3 protein is CASSLGTRTATNYGYTF. CDR3 DNA sequence: TGTGCCAGCAGCTTAGGTACCCGGACAGCGACGAACTATGGCTACACCTTC. Together with reference TRBV7-9 and TRBJ1-2, the CDR3 gives the full variable domain: DTGVSQNPRHKITKRGQNVTFRCDPISEHNRLYWYRQTLGQGPEFLTYFQNEAQLEKSRLLSDRFSAERPKGSFSTLEIQRTEQGDSAMYLCASSLGTRTATNYGYTFGSGTRLTVV.

The chain joins TRBV7-9 to TRBJ2-3, with TRBD1 matching 7 bases. After removal of 7 bases from V and 7 bases from J, the junction contained 8 bases not matched to a gene. Per germline, CDR1 SEHNR and CDR2 FQNEAQ (reference sequence). The CDR3 contains 13 residues. CDR3 region: CASTLGGLHTQYF. The CDR3 nucleotides are TGTGCCAGCACCCTAGGGGGCCTGCATACGCAGTATTTT.

This clone has only one observation. This sequence joins TRBV7-9 and TRBJ2-1; 7 positions agree with TRBD1. CDR3 length: 16 amino acids. CDR1 and CDR2 from the germline V gene are SEHNR and FQNEAQ (reference sequence). J gave up 8 bases and V 5 bases, and 15 bases lay outside the gene matches. The CDR3, as DNA: TGTGCCAGCAGCCCTCTAGCAGAGGGGGCTAAAGATGAGCAGTTCTTC. Protein product: CASSPLAEGAKDEQFF.

The genes are TRBV10-3 and TRBJ2-3; 10 nucleotides match TRBD2. CDR3 length: 14 residues. CDR1 is ENHRY, CDR2 SYGVKD, per germline. The trim removed 6 bases at V and 3 bases at J, leaving 3 bases unmatched. CDR3 region: CAIRGTSETDTQYF. The CDR3 coding sequence is TGTGCCATCAGAGGGACTAGCGAGACAGATACGCAGTATTTT.

The V call is TRBV4-1, the J call TRBJ1-3; the match to TRBD1 covers 12 bases. V dropped 0 bases and J dropped 7; count of bases not matched to a gene: 7. CDR1 and CDR2 (germline): MGHRA, YSYEKL. The CDR3 has 17 residues. CDR3 coding DNA: TGCGCCAGCAGCCAAGAATGGGACAGGGGGCCAAGGAACACCATATATTTT. Translation: CASSQEWDRGPRNTIYF.

This chain links TRBV3-1 (or the pseudogene TRBV3-2) with TRBJ2-5, with TRBD2 as a possible D gene (5 bases). The CDR3 is made up of 15 amino acids. Germline V lookup: CDR1 LGHDT, CDR2 YNNKEL (reference sequence). The germline V and J ends were trimmed by 7 bases and 1 base, with 16 bases remaining between them. As DNA, the CDR3 is TGTGCCAGCACTAGATTGTCGGGGTTCCAAGAGACCCAGTACTTC. Its protein product is CASTRLSGFQETQYF.

The chain joins TRBV3-1 (or the pseudogene TRBV3-2) to TRBJ2-3, with TRBD1 matching 9 bases. The CDR3 loop spans 16 amino acids. Germline loops: CDR1 LGHDT, CDR2 YNNKEL (reference sequence). V trimming: 2 bases; J trimming: 5 bases; junction bases outside the gene matches: 8. The CDR3 loop is CASSQSGTGSLDTQYF. CDR3 DNA sequence: TGTGCCAGCAGCCAATCCGGGACAGGGAGTCTAGATACGCAGTATTTT.

J is TRBJ1-5 and V is TRBV28, with 11 bases fitting TRBD1. With 6 bases clipped from V and 3 bases from J, the junction kept 1 base outside the gene matches. This CDR3 has 14 residues. Per the germline V gene, CDR1 is MDHEN and CDR2 is SYDVKM. The CDR3 nucleotides are TGTGCCAGCAGAGGACAGGGGGCCAATCAGCCCCAGCATTTT. Amino acids: CASRGQGANQPQHF.